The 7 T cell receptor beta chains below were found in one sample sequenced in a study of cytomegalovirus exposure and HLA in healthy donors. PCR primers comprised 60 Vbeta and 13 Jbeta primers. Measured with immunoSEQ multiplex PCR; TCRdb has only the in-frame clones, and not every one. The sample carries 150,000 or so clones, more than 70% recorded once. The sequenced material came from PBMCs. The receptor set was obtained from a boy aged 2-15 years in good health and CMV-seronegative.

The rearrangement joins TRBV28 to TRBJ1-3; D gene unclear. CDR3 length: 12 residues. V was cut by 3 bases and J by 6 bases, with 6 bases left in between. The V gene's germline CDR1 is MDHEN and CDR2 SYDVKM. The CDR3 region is CASSLAQNTIYF. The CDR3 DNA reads TGTGCCAGCAGTTTGGCACAAAACACCATATATTTT.

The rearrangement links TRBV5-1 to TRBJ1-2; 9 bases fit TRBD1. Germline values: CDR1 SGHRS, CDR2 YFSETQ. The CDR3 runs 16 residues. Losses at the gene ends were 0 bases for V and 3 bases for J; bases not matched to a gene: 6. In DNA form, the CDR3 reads TGCGCCAGCAGCTTGGAGAACGGACAGGGGTACTATGGCTACACCTTC. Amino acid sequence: CASSLENGQGYYGYTF.

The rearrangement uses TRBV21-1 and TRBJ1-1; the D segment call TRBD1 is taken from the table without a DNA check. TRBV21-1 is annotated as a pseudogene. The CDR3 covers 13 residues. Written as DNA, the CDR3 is TGTGCCAGCGGTTACCGGGACACCCTTGAAGCTTTCTTT. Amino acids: CASGYRDTLEAFF.

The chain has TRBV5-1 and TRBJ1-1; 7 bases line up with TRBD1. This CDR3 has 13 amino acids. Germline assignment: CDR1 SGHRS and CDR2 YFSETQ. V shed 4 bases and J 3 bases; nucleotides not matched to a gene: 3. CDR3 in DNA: TGCGCCAGCAGCAGGGGGCCGGACACTGAAGCTTTCTTT. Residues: CASSRGPDTEAFF.

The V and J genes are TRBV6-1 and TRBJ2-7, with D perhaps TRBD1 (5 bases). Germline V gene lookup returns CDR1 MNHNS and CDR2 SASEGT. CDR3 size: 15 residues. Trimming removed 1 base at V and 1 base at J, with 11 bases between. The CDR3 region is CASSEVPRQSYEQYF. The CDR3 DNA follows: TGTGCCAGCAGTGAAGTTCCGAGACAGTCCTACGAGCAGTACTTC.

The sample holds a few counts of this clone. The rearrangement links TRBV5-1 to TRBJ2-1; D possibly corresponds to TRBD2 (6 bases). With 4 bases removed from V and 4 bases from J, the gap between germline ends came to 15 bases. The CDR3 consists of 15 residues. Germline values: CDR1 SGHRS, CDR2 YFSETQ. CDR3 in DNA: TGCGCCAGCAGCCACGGGAGCGCCGGATACAATGAGCAGTTCTTC. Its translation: CASSHGSAGYNEQFF.

The CDR3 loop reads CAISGISGSSYNEQFF. In DNA, the CDR3 is TGTGCCATCAGTGGGATTAGCGGTAGCTCCTACAATGAGCAGTTCTTC. The chain uses TRBV10-3 and TRBJ2-1, with TRBD2 as a possible D gene (6 bases). The CDR3 has 16 amino acids. Trimming removed 4 bases at V and 0 bases at J, with 13 bases between. Per the germline V gene, CDR1 is ENHRY and CDR2 is SYGVKD.